A selection of T cell receptor beta chains follows, all from one sample in a study of blood T cells in healthy people across ages. TCRdb reprocessed the 5' RACE reads via MiXCR and lists one record per CDR3 protein. The sample records 550,000 to 800,000 distinct CDR3 sequences, about 34% being singletons. The sequenced material came from blood. The receptors were gathered from a woman older than 75 in good health. CDR3s include the opening cysteine and the closing phenylalanine or tryptophan. A D gene is named only where the DNA matches it firmly. The size of a clone is reported for some rows only, either as once, few or many, or as a class for expanded clones.

V	size	D	J	CDR3	DNA
TRBV12-3/TRBV12-4	-	-	TRBJ2-7	CASSSPPPYEQYF	TGTGCCAGCAGTTCCCCGCCCCCCTACGAGCAGTACTTC
TRBV7-2	-	TRBD2	TRBJ2-1	CASTFTSGISAEQFF	TGTGCCAGCACCTTCACTAGCGGGATAAGTGCTGAGCAGTTCTTC
TRBV20-1	few	-	TRBJ1-2	CSASGQPNYGYTF	TGCAGTGCTAGCGGACAGCCTAACTATGGCTACACCTTC
TRBV20-1	-	TRBD2	TRBJ2-7	CSARPLGTSVTYEQYF	TGCAGTGCTAGGCCTTTGGGGACTAGCGTTACCTACGAGCAGTACTTC
TRBV7-2	-	-	TRBJ2-5	CASSLKLESSQYF	TGTGCCAGCAGCTTAAAGTTGGAGTCGAGCCAGTACTTC
TRBV12-3/TRBV12-4	many	-	TRBJ2-3	CASSLEDLWDTQYF	TGTGCCAGCAGTTTAGAGGACCTATGGGATACGCAGTATTTT
TRBV28	many	TRBD1	TRBJ2-7	CASTPSRQGAGDEQYF	TGTGCCAGCACCCCTTCCAGACAGGGGGCGGGGGACGAGCAGTACTTC
TRBV19	few	TRBD1	TRBJ1-2	CASRPDRGRHYGYTF	TGTGCCAGTAGACCGGACAGGGGCCGTCACTATGGCTACACCTTC
TRBV3-1	-	-	TRBJ2-7	CTSSQTGVGEQYF	TGTACCAGCAGCCAAACCGGGGTTGGCGAGCAGTACTTC
TRBV6-2/TRBV6-3	-	-	TRBJ1-2	CASGTTGNYGYTF	TGTGCCAGCGGGACGACAGGAAACTATGGCTACACCTTC
TRBV12-3/TRBV12-4	many	-	TRBJ2-7	CASTPGQESLEQYF	TGTGCCAGCACCCCAGGGCAGGAGAGTCTCGAGCAGTACTTC
TRBV7-8	few	-	TRBJ1-4	CASSLGEAELFF	TGTGCCAGCAGCTTAGGAGAGGCGGAACTGTTTTTT
TRBV19	-	-	TRBJ2-1	CASSLGPGSYNEQFF	TGTGCCAGCAGCTTAGGTCCCGGGTCCTACAATGAGCAGTTCTTC
TRBV20-1	many	TRBD1	TRBJ2-1	CSASPSGGALENEQFF	TGCAGTGCTAGCCCCTCAGGGGGCGCGTTGGAGAATGAGCAGTTCTTC
TRBV7-2	-	-	TRBJ2-7	CASSLRTTSYEQYF	TGTGCCAGCAGCTTGAGGACTACCTCCTACGAGCAGTACTTC
TRBV5-5	few	TRBD1	TRBJ1-2	CASTVRGLNGYTF	TGTGCCAGCACCGTAAGGGGGCTCAATGGCTACACCTTC
TRBV29-1	few	TRBD1	TRBJ2-4	CSVGQGASNAIQYF	TGCAGCGTTGGTCAGGGGGCTTCCAACGCCATTCAGTACTTC
TRBV5-1	many	TRBD2	TRBJ2-3	CASTPLAGQSTDTQYF	TGCGCCAGCACCCCTCTAGCGGGACAAAGCACAGATACGCAGTATTTT
TRBV5-1	many	-	TRBJ1-1	CASSSGEDRNEAFF	TGCGCCAGCAGCTCCGGGGAGGACCGGAATGAAGCTTTCTTT
TRBV5-6	few	TRBD1	TRBJ1-4	CASSLGTDRATEKLFF	TGTGCCAGCAGTTTGGGGACGGACAGGGCAACTGAAAAACTGTTTTTT